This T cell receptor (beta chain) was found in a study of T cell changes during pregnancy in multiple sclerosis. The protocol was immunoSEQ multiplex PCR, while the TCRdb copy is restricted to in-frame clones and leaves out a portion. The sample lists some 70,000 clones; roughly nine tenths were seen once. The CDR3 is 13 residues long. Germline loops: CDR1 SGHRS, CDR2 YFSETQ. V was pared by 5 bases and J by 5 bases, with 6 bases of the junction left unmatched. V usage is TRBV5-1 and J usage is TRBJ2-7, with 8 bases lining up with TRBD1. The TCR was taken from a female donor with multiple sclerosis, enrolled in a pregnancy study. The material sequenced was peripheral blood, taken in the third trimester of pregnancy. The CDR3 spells CASSSQGADEQYF. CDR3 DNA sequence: TGCGCCAGCAGTTCGCAGGGGGCCGACGAGCAGTACTTC.